This T cell receptor beta chain derives from a study of resident and recirculating memory T cells in vitiligo. This clone was recorded only once. Using immunoSEQ multiplex PCR, the repertoire was profiled, and TCRdb retains in-frame clones only, with some absent. The data contain roughly 76,000 clones, approximately 93% of them seen just once; the ten biggest clones take up around 4.7%. Patients had received no treatment within the previous three months. Germline CDR1 and CDR2: MNHEY and SMNVEV (reference sequence). The CDR3 spans 12 residues. V trimming: 5 bases; J trimming: 8 bases; junction bases outside the gene matches: 3.

The sequence came from a male donor with vitiligo. The rearrangement links TRBV27 to TRBJ2-1; 7 positions agree with TRBD1. The source material was blood. CDR3 nucleotides: TGTGCCAGCAGTACAGGGGACCATGAGCAGTTCTTC. This sequence encodes CASSTGDHEQFF.